Sequencing of this T cell receptor beta chain was carried out in a study of human T cells and chemical hapten exposure. Study summary: The patch tests put 0.01% DPC on the skin of the upper back and were read 6 days later. Study findings and constraints: TCRs exceeding a frequency of 1 in 1000 stayed unchanged under DPC sensitization. Positively correlated with patch test score were the counts of PT1 expanded TCRs.

Details on this clonotype: Antigen: not known.

Time point described: patch test 1, 2 weeks after DPC sensitization. Treatment described: therapeutic diphenylcyclopropenone sensitization with weekly scalp DPC. Individual cDNA molecules each carried unique molecular identifiers attached by the library. TCRdb re-derived calls from the RACE reads in MiXCR, one entry per CDR3 protein. Of some 180,000 distinct CDR3 sequences listed, more than 20% were seen once; the top ten hold under 7%. The CDR3 runs to 15 residues. V was clipped by 2 bases and J by 5 bases; unmatched bases: 1. Germline-derived CDR1 and CDR2 are SGHTA and FQGTGA. The source of this sequence is a woman aged 45-60 years with alopecia areata. Some clones in this sample may be carry-over from other donors' samples. The sequencing used whole blood, collected in connection with sensitization to the hapten diphenylcyclopropenone (DPC). The chain joins TRBV7-3 to TRBJ2-1, with 12 nucleotides matching TRBD1. The CDR3 DNA sequence: TGTGCCAGCAGCTTAGGGACAGGGGGCCACAATGAGCAGTTCTTC. It is translated as CASSLGTGGHNEQFF.